Described below is a single T cell receptor (beta chain) sequence and its context. This record belongs to a study of blood T cell repertoires in COVID-19. As for the study in general: Donors in the United States, Italy and Spain gave samples during acute or convalescent COVID-19. In each case, the material was cDNA or gDNA derived from T cells, B-cell-depleted T cells, or PBMCs.

The CDR3 covers 16 residues. Germline assignment: CDR1 SGHDN and CDR2 FVKESK. V lost 0 bases to trimming and J lost 3 bases; unmatched junction nucleotides: 4. As processed by the authors: Estimation of nucleated cell counts was performed using reference gene primer amplification. Sequencing was performed with immunoSEQ multiplex PCR; in TCRdb, only in-frame clones are kept and a portion is missing. From that table come the V and J calls and clone size; the DNA was used to work out D and trimming. This table has approximately 240,000 clones, approximately 84% appearing once. The V gene is TRBV14, the J gene TRBJ2-3; 9 bases map to TRBD2. The sequence derives from a woman aged 25 to 45 who had recovered from COVID-19. The sequencing input was peripheral blood. The CDR3 is CASSQDLLAGTDTQYF. The DNA of the CDR3 is TGTGCCAGCAGCCAAGATCTTCTAGCGGGGACAGATACGCAGTATTTT.